The 31 T cell receptor beta chains listed next were all sequenced from one sample in a study of T cell repertoires in cytomegalovirus infection (dated by TCRdb to the late 2010s). Instrument on record: Illumina HiSeq 1500. Clones were called with MiXCR by TCRdb after fastp trimmed the public reads at Q25, and only in-frame beta chains were retained. Rows matching on CDR3 protein sequence are summarized as one entry with the most common DNA and genes. In this sample the table shows approximately 910,000 distinct CDR3 sequences, around 29% of which occur a single time. Around an eighth of the sample rests with the top ten. No antigens are known for them. Taken with the paper, the label for treatment or condition translates to: in vitro stimulation with specific CMV peptide epitopes to enrich CMV-specific T cells. Specimen: cultured CD8+ T cells from PBMCs, collected from culture after CMV antigen stimulation. Source of these receptors: a human donor in good health (CMV status not recorded). Some clones in this sample may be carry-over from other donors' samples.

In its sample, this clonotype was seen a few times. With a much larger clone just one base away, this may be a read error. This chain links TRBV7-6 with TRBJ2-2; no definite D call. Germline V CDR1 and CDR2: SGHVS, FNYEAQ. CDR3 length: 13 amino acids. The ends were cut back, 1 base at V and 4 bases at J, with 4 bases in the middle. The CDR3 nucleotides read TGTGCCAGCAGCTTAGTCTTCACCGGGGAGCTGTTTTTT. Residues: CASSLVFTGELFF.

This chain uses TRBV6-5 with TRBJ2-1; D is ambiguous. V shed 2 bases and J shed 0 bases, with 8 bases lying between them. The CDR3 has 15 residues. Germline CDR1 reads MNHEY; CDR2 reads SVGAGI. Here the CDR3 DNA reads TGTGCCAGCAGTTACCTAGAGAGCTCCTACAATGAGCAGTTCTTC. This translates into CASSYLESSYNEQFF.

This clonotype was detected a few times. The chain recombines TRBV7-9 with TRBJ1-2; the D gene is possibly TRBD1 (6 bases). V was clipped by 6 bases and J by 7 bases, with 12 bases between them. The CDR3 runs to 12 residues. Looked up from germline, CDR1 is SEHNR and CDR2 is FQNEAQ (reference sequence). In DNA, the CDR3 is TGTGCCAGCAGATTACAGGGTGGTGGCTACACCTTC. Translation gives CASRLQGGGYTF.

The rearrangement joins TRBV7-9 to TRBJ2-3, with 10 bases matching TRBD1. The germline CDR1 and CDR2 sequences are SEHNR and FQNEAQ (reference sequence). The CDR3 is made up of 17 amino acids. J gave up 6 bases and V 2 bases, and 11 bases lay outside the gene matches. Written as DNA, the CDR3 is TGTGCCAGCAGCTTACTGCCCTGGGACAGGGGCGGGGATACGCAGTATTTT. Its protein is CASSLLPWDRGGDTQYF.

The rearrangement joins TRBV7-9 to TRBJ1-6; the D is unclear. Germline V gene sequence: CDR1 SEHNR, CDR2 FQNEAQ (reference sequence). This CDR3 has 13 residues. V shed 7 bases and J shed 2 bases, with 6 bases lying between them. Here the CDR3 DNA reads TGTGCCAGCACTGGAGCCTATAATTCACCCCTCCACTTT. It codes for CASTGAYNSPLHF.

This rearrangement joins TRBV10-1 to TRBJ2-7; a possible D gene is TRBD1 (6 bases). The CDR3 runs to 15 residues. Trimming took off 6 bases at V and 0 bases at J, with 15 bases between the two ends. Germline V lookup: CDR1 WNHNN, CDR2 SYGVQD (reference sequence). CDR3 nucleotide sequence: TGCGCCAGCAGCGCAGGGGAAGTAAGCTCCTACGAGCAGTACTTC. As protein: CASSAGEVSSYEQYF.

The chain combines TRBV4-2 with TRBJ2-7; D unresolved. Trimming removed 0 bases at V and 3 bases at J, with 9 bases between. From germline, CDR1 is LGHNA and CDR2 YNFKEQ. The CDR3 is 14 amino acids. The CDR3: CASSQEKTFYEQYF. The CDR3 DNA reads TGTGCCAGCAGCCAAGAGAAGACTTTCTACGAGCAGTACTTC.

This clonotype was recorded a few times. The chain has TRBV4-1 and TRBJ1-2; D perhaps matches TRBD1 (6 bases). V was shortened by 3 bases and J by 8 bases, with 19 bases between the two germline ends. Germline V gene data show CDR1 as MGHRA and CDR2 as YSYEKL. The CDR3 has 15 amino acids. CDR3 nucleotide sequence: TGCGCCAGCAGCCATATACAGGGACTACTAAAGGGCTACACCTTC. This encodes CASSHIQGLLKGYTF.

This clonotype was recorded a few times. The rearrangement uses TRBV19 and TRBJ2-2, with D perhaps TRBD1 or TRBD2 (5 bases each). V was shortened by 10 bases and J by 4 bases, with 10 bases between the two germline ends. This CDR3 has 12 residues. In germline, CDR1 is LNHDA, CDR2 SQIVND (reference sequence). The DNA for the CDR3 is TGTGCCACTCCAGGGAGCACCGGGGAGCTGTTTTTT. Protein: CATPGSTGELFF. Full variable domain (remainder filled in from reference TRBV19 and TRBJ2-2): DGGITQSPKYLFRKEGQNVTLSCEQNLNHDAMYWYRQDPGQGLRLIYYSQIVNDFQKGDIAEGYSVSREKKESFPLTVTSAQKNPTAFYLCATPGSTGELFFGEGSRLTVL.

The chain carries TRBV27 and TRBJ1-5; D might be TRBD1 (5 bases). Trimming took off 0 bases at V and 6 bases at J, with 12 bases between the two ends. The CDR3 has 15 amino acids. The germline CDR1 and CDR2 sequences are MNHEY and SMNVEV (reference sequence). The CDR3 coding sequence is TGTGCCAGCAGTTTATCCGGGGCAGGCAGTCAGCCCCAGCATTTT. It translates to CASSLSGAGSQPQHF.

The chain employs TRBV6-5 and TRBJ1-2, with 7 bases aligning to TRBD1. V gave up 1 base and J gave up 6 bases; unmatched junction bases: 14. The CDR3 totals 17 residues. Germline CDR1 MNHEY, CDR2 SVGAGI. As DNA, the CDR3 is TGTGCCAGCAGTTACTTAGACGCCGCCGACAGGGAGAATGGCTACACCTTC. This encodes CASSYLDAADRENGYTF.

This clonotype was seen a handful of times. The chain combines TRBV5-6 with TRBJ2-3; no clear D. CDR1 SGHDT and CDR2 YYEEEE come from the germline V gene. This CDR3 is built from 14 residues. Between the trimmed V and J ends, which lost 0 bases and 5 bases, there was a span of 10 bases. The DNA of the CDR3 is TGTGCCAGCAGCTTGGGTGGCTGGATAGATACGCAGTATTTT. As protein: CASSLGGWIDTQYF.

This chain uses TRBV6-8 with TRBJ1-2; a weak D match, TRBD1 (6 bases). The V end lost 3 bases, the J end lost 6 bases, and 14 bases lay between the germline ends. Looked up from germline, CDR1 is MNHGY and CDR2 is SAAAGT. The CDR3 is 14 residues long. The CDR3 reads CASSYTGANNGYTF. CDR3 in DNA: TGTGCCAGCAGTTATACGGGGGCAAACAATGGCTACACCTTC.

This clonotype appeared many times. The gene calls are TRBV7-2 and TRBJ2-7; maybe TRBD2 (6 bases). The CDR3 length is 16 residues. Germline V gene data show CDR1 as SGHTA and CDR2 as FQGNSA. V was clipped by 0 bases and J by 0 bases, with 12 bases between them. The CDR3 loop is CASSLAGGRSSYEQYV. CDR3 bases: TGTGCCAGCAGCTTAGCGGGGGGAAGGAGCTCCTACGAGCAGTACGTC.

This clonotype was seen at least ten times. The chain carries TRBV27 and TRBJ2-3; no clear D gene. The V gene lost 3 bases and the J gene lost 5 bases, with 3 bases spanning the gap. CDR1 and CDR2 (germline): MNHEY, SMNVEV (reference sequence). The CDR3 totals 11 residues. The CDR3 loop reads CASSFIDTQYF. DNA for the CDR3: TGTGCCAGCAGTTTTATAGATACGCAGTATTTT.

The chain has TRBV13 and TRBJ2-2, with D perhaps TRBD2 (6 bases). There are 13 residues in the CDR3. Germline assignment: CDR1 PRHDT and CDR2 FYEKMQ (reference sequence). The V gene lost 8 bases and the J gene lost 3 bases, with 10 bases spanning the gap. The CDR3 sequence: CASGPGDTGELFF. The DNA for the CDR3 is TGTGCCAGCGGACCGGGGGACACCGGGGAGCTGTTTTTT. Filled out from reference TRBV13 and TRBJ2-2, the complete variable domain reads AAGVIQSPRHLIKEKRETATLKCYPIPRHDTVYWYQQGPGQDPQFLISFYEKMQSDKGSIPDRFSAQQFSDYHSELNMSSLELGDSALYFCASGPGDTGELFFGEGSRLTVL.

This sequence joins TRBV27 and TRBJ2-7, with 10 nucleotides matching TRBD1. Trimming cost V 2 bases and J 1 base; bases outside gene matches: 8. This CDR3 has 17 amino acids. The germline V gene encodes CDR1 MNHEY and CDR2 SMNVEV (reference sequence). Written as DNA, the CDR3 is TGTGCCAGCAGTTTACTATCGACAGGGGGCGATTCCTACGAGCAGTACTTC. The encoded protein is CASSLLSTGGDSYEQYF.

The V call is TRBV27, the J call TRBJ1-6; D not resolved. Germline-derived CDR1 and CDR2 are MNHEY and SMNVEV (reference sequence). This CDR3 has 12 amino acids. The V gene lost 3 bases and the J gene lost 6 bases, with 3 bases spanning the gap. The CDR3 bases are TGTGCCAGCAGTTTCGCTAATTCACCCCTCCACTTT. Translated: CASSFANSPLHF.

This clonotype has just one count. Germline and junction disagree at one end, which may indicate a read error. The genes are TRBV29-1 and TRBJ1-1; no clear D. The CDR3 has 16 amino acids. The germline V gene encodes CDR1 SQVTM and CDR2 ANQGSEA. CDR3 nucleotide sequence: TGCAGCGTTGAAGACGCTTTGACGAAACAGAACTCTGAAGCTTTCTTT. Translated, it gives CSVEDALTKQNSEAFF.

This clonotype was seen repeatedly, ten times or more. V and J are TRBV6-5 and TRBJ2-2; TRBD2 matches at 7 bases. J was trimmed by 5 bases and V by 0 bases; bases with no gene match: 6. The CDR3 is 16 residues long. Germline CDR1 reads MNHEY; CDR2 reads SVGAGI. The CDR3 protein is CASSYSSQGGTGELFF. The CDR3 coding sequence is TGTGCCAGCAGTTACTCATCCCAGGGAGGGACCGGGGAGCTGTTTTTT.

This clonotype has ten or more counts. J is TRBJ2-1 and V is TRBV7-8; the match to TRBD1 covers 10 bases. After removal of 5 bases from V and 8 bases from J, the junction contained 12 bases not matched to a gene. The CDR3 covers 16 residues. The V gene's germline CDR1 is SGHVS and CDR2 FQNEAQ. The CDR3 loop reads CASSRTWTGGRDEQFF. CDR3 DNA sequence: TGTGCCAGCAGCAGAACCTGGACAGGGGGGAGAGATGAGCAGTTCTTC.

In this sample, this clonotype turned up a few times. V gene TRBV10-3 combines with J gene TRBJ2-6, with 12 positions matching TRBD1. This CDR3 region has 17 residues. V was clipped by 3 bases and J by 6 bases; unmatched bases: 6. Germline V gives CDR1 ENHRY, CDR2 SYGVKD. The CDR3 spells CAISEWDRGREANVLTF. CDR3 DNA sequence: TGTGCCATCAGTGAATGGGACAGGGGGCGCGAGGCCAACGTCCTGACTTTC.

This clonotype appeared a few times. The J gene is TRBJ1-5, the V gene TRBV11-2, with 7 bases identical to TRBD1. From germline, CDR1 is SGHAT and CDR2 FQNNGV. The CDR3 has 16 residues. The V gene end was trimmed by 6 bases and the J gene end by 0 bases; junction bases not matched to a gene: 8. DNA for the CDR3: TGTGCCAGCAGAGATGGGACAGTTTATAGCAATCAGCCCCAGCATTTT. It translates to CASRDGTVYSNQPQHF. The full variable domain, its missing parts supplied by reference TRBV11-2 and TRBJ1-5, is EAGVAQSPRYKIIEKRQSVAFWCNPISGHATLYWYQQILGQGPKLLIQFQNNGVVDDSQLPKDRFSAERLKGVDSTLKIQPAKLEDSAVYLCASRDGTVYSNQPQHFGDGTRLSIL.

The J gene is TRBJ2-2, the V gene TRBV28; TRBD2 agrees at 7 bases. The CDR3 has 14 residues. J lost 6 bases, V lost 7 bases, and 8 bases had no gene match. Germline V gene data show CDR1 as MDHEN and CDR2 as SYDVKM. CDR3 DNA: TGTGCCAGCACATCGGGGGGTTTGGCCGGGGAGCTGTTTTTT. It encodes CASTSGGLAGELFF. Together with reference TRBV28 and TRBJ2-2, the CDR3 gives the full variable domain: DVKVTQSSRYLVKRTGEKVFLECVQDMDHENMFWYRQDPGLGLRLIYFSYDVKMKEKGDIPEGYSVSREKKERFSLILESASTNQTSMYLCASTSGGLAGELFFGEGSRLTVL.

This chain uses TRBV4-1 with TRBJ2-3, with TRBD2 matching 9 bases. The ends lost 4 bases at V and 3 bases at J; junction bases unmatched: 8. The CDR3 loop spans 16 amino acids. The germline CDR1 and CDR2 sequences are MGHRA and YSYEKL. In nucleotides, the CDR3 is TGCGCCAGCAGCCTGGGACCGGGACTAGCAACAGATACGCAGTATTTT. This translates into CASSLGPGLATDTQYF.

The rearrangement joins TRBV24-1 to TRBJ1-2; 7 nucleotides match TRBD1. Germline V CDR1 and CDR2: KGHDR, SFDVKD. The CDR3 length is 14 residues. V was pared by 5 bases and J by 1 base, with 3 bases of the junction left unmatched. CDR3 sequence (DNA): TGTGCCACCAGTGGTGACAGGGTTAACTATGGCTACACCTTC. Protein sequence: CATSGDRVNYGYTF.

There are many counts of this clonotype. This chain uses TRBV7-9 with TRBJ2-7; TRBD1 might be the D (5 bases). The CDR3 spans 16 residues. Deletions cut 6 bases from V and 7 bases from J, with 25 bases between. Germline V CDR1 and CDR2: SEHNR, FQNEAQ (reference sequence). This CDR3 reads CASSLVALGPLGEQYF. Here the CDR3 DNA reads TGTGCCAGCAGTCTCGTCGCGCTGGGGCCCCTTGGGGAGCAGTACTTC. The full variable domain, completed using reference TRBV7-9 and TRBJ2-7, is DTGVSQNPRHKITKRGQNVTFRCDPISEHNRLYWYRQTLGQGPEFLTYFQNEAQLEKSRLLSDRFSAERPKGSFSTLEIQRTEQGDSAMYLCASSLVALGPLGEQYFGPGTRLTVT.

This clonotype has a count of ten or more. The chain uses TRBV7-3 and TRBJ2-1; TRBD1 agrees at 9 bases. This CDR3 contains 15 residues. The germline gives CDR1 SGHTA, CDR2 FQGTGA. V was clipped by 5 bases and J by 0 bases; unmatched bases: 2. The CDR3 reads CASSLTGGSYNEQFF. The CDR3 coding sequence is TGTGCCAGCAGCCTGACAGGGGGCTCCTACAATGAGCAGTTCTTC.

This clonotype was observed a handful of times. J is TRBJ2-1 and V is TRBV19, with TRBD2 as a possible D gene (6 bases). Per germline, CDR1 LNHDA and CDR2 SQIVND (reference sequence). There are 17 residues in the CDR3. Trimming cost V 6 bases and J 0 bases, with 18 bases left between them. The CDR3 region is CASSIPEEGSSYNEQFF. The CDR3, as DNA: TGTGCCAGTAGCATCCCTGAGGAGGGGAGCTCCTACAATGAGCAGTTCTTC.

This clonotype was recorded a few times. The V gene is TRBV12-3 or TRBV12-4, the J gene TRBJ1-2; no clear D. Trimming took off 3 bases at V and 5 bases at J, with 7 bases between the two ends. The CDR3 runs to 12 residues. DNA for the CDR3: TGTGCCAGCAGTTTTCAACCATATGGCTACACCTTC. Its protein is CASSFQPYGYTF.

This clonotype was counted between two and nine times. This rearrangement joins TRBV7-9 to TRBJ2-2; 9 nucleotides align to TRBD1. Germline assignment: CDR1 SEHNR and CDR2 FQNEAQ (reference sequence). With V trimmed by 5 bases and J by 7 bases, 5 bases remained unmatched. The CDR3 consists of 14 residues. CDR3 DNA: TGTGCCAGCAGCGGACAGGGGCCCGGCGGGGAGCTGTTTTTT. Translated: CASSGQGPGGELFF.